This T cell receptor beta chain was observed in a study of CD8 T cells in Susac syndrome (dated by TCRdb to about 2019). Background for the entire study: Whether CD8+ T cell activation and differentiation in Susac syndrome was antigen driven was tested using repertoire sequencing.

General study outcomes and caveats: The number of individuals in the TCR sequencing and HLA analysis was acknowledged as relatively small.

This clonotype was detected once. It lacks a known antigen. Base qualities are missing; no much larger clone stands one base away. One read offers little support. Peripheral blood CD8+ and CD4+ T cells from healthy donors, Susac syndrome patients and multiple sclerosis patients were profiled by high-throughput TCR beta sequencing. Treatment-naive patients with stable or active relapsing-remitting disease fulfilling revised McDonald criteria were used as multiple sclerosis controls. Bulk CD8+ and CD4+ T cells were purified by magnetic negative isolation, while CD8+ TEMRA cells were enriched using FACS. Blood was collected in EDTA tubes and processed within 24 hours, with PBMCs isolated through density gradient centrifugation. PBMCs intended for TCR sequencing were cryopreserved in liquid nitrogen and were subsequently thawed in a 37 degrees C water bath. The sorted or isolated CD4+, CD8+ and CD8+ TEMRA cells reached a purity of at least 90%.

The CDR3 contains 14 residues, cysteine and phenylalanine counted. CDR3 DNA is the only sequence kept; it has 42 bases, read in frame from the first base. Trimming leaves V shorter by 4 bases and J shorter by 3 bases, with the junction holding 5 bases beyond the gene matches. RNA was extracted using the RNeasy kit, and about 0.45 to 1 microgram was reverse transcribed with random hexamers. TCR beta CDR3 regions were amplified with the immunoSEQ multiplex PCR assay covering 54 Vbeta and 13 Jbeta segments. Bias from PCR amplification was corrected by using a synthetic template baseline for primer optimization and for computational correction. Per the authors' processing: Only productive sequences were kept, with reads annotated to V, D and J genes according to IMGT and analyzed in immunoSEQ Analyzer. To calculate clonality, Shannon entropy was normalized by log2 of the number of productive unique sequences and then subtracted from one. For each patient and control, public and private clones were evaluated among the 100 most prevalent clones. Susac-specific clones were defined as absent from healthy and MS cohorts, about 1,100 published viral clones and other ImmuneACCESS disease sequences. Using fastp trimming at Q25 and MiXCR clonotype assembly, TCRdb reanalyzed the public sequencing data and kept in-frame beta chains. Every CDR3 protein is listed once, alongside the most common genes and DNA of its rows. The V and J calls shown here were made by TCRdb, not taken from the authors' results. For this sample there are approximately 230,000 distinct CDR3 sequences; roughly 95% appear just once. The top ten constitute roughly 0.072% of the sample.

Sequencing was done on a sample of CD4+ T cells from PBMCs. The TCR originated in a human donor with multiple sclerosis. The chain joins TRBV12-3 or TRBV12-4 to TRBJ1-1, and 7 junction bases match TRBD1. The CDR3: CASSYRQGYTEAFF. Here is the DNA: TGTGCCAGCAGTTACCGACAGGGCTACACTGAAGCTTTCTTT.